Following are 3 T cell receptor beta chains from one sample sequenced in a study of cytomegalovirus exposure and HLA in healthy donors (TCRdb year 2017). Library prep was done by the immunoSEQ multiplex PCR assay. TCRdb limited this immuneACCESS table to in-frame rearrangements with V and J called. A share of clones is missing; checked studies link under half to unresolved V genes, and the rest is unexplained. The sample yields around 60,000 clones; about 92% were counted once. The ten largest make up 1% to 1.5% of the sample. Sequencing was carried out using PBMCs. These receptor sequences come from a young woman in good health and CMV-seronegative.

This chain links TRBV28 with TRBJ1-4, with D unresolved. The CDR3 is 19 amino acids. The V gene's germline CDR1 is MDHEN and CDR2 SYDVKM. Trimming cost V 5 bases and J 6 bases, with 28 bases left between them. The CDR3 DNA sequence: TGTGCCAGCAGTAGTACCCACACCCGAAGGTCGGGGAGGGATGAAAAACTGTTTTTT. It codes for CASSSTHTRRSGRDEKLFF.

The rearrangement links TRBV4-1 to TRBJ1-4; TRBD1 is a possible D gene (6 bases). Looked up from germline, CDR1 is MGHRA and CDR2 is YSYEKL. The length of the CDR3 is 15 residues. The ends were cut back, 5 bases at V and 6 bases at J, with 16 bases in the middle. The CDR3 nucleotides read TGCGCCAGCAGCTCCCAGCAGGGGTTCGATGAAAAACTGTTTTTT. It yields the protein CASSSQQGFDEKLFF.

In its sample, this clone was seen a few times. The chain carries TRBV12-5 and TRBJ1-5, with D perhaps matching TRBD1 (5 bases). The CDR3 length is 12 residues. Between the trimmed V and J ends, which lost 5 bases and 7 bases, there was a span of 9 bases. The V gene's germline CDR1 is LGHNT and CDR2 FRNRAP. In DNA form, the CDR3 reads TGTGCTAGTGGTCCTGGGGGGCAGCCCCAGCATTTT. It translates to CASGPGGQPQHF.